Listed below are T cell receptor beta chains from one sample, sequenced in a study of T cells in Graves' hyperthyroidism and ophthalmopathy. TCRdb recomputed calls from the multiplex PCR reads with MiXCR, one row per CDR3 protein. The sample records over 150,000 distinct CDR3 sequences, about a sixth being singletons. The sequencing sample was made of blood. The receptors derive from a woman aged 45-60 years with Graves' hyperthyroidism. CDR3s include the opening cysteine and the closing phenylalanine or tryptophan. Each record gives: V gene, clone size, D gene, J gene, CDR3 length, CDR3 protein, CDR3 DNA. A D gene is named only where the DNA matches it firmly. Not all rows give a size; the values are once, few, many and, for expanded clones, a class.

V gene: TRBV11-2; clone size: many; D gene: TRBD2; J gene: TRBJ2-1; CDR3 length: 15; CDR3 protein: CASSTSGRAYNEQFF; CDR3 DNA: TGTGCCAGCAGCACTAGCGGGAGAGCCTACAATGAGCAGTTCTTC
V gene: TRBV30; clone size: few; D gene: TRBD1; J gene: TRBJ1-2; CDR3 length: 13; CDR3 protein: CAWSLQGLDGYTF; CDR3 DNA: TGTGCCTGGAGTCTACAGGGGTTGGATGGCTACACCTTC
V gene: TRBV7-2; clone size: NA; D gene: TRBD1; J gene: TRBJ1-3; CDR3 length: 15; CDR3 protein: CASSLTRTGDRSIYF; CDR3 DNA: TGTGCCAGCAGTCTCACCAGGACAGGGGATCGCAGCATATATTTT
V gene: TRBV2; clone size: many; D gene: NA; J gene: TRBJ1-1; CDR3 length: 13; CDR3 protein: CASSSTGYTEAFF; CDR3 DNA: TGTGCCAGCAGCTCGACAGGATACACTGAAGCTTTCTTT
V gene: TRBV20-1; clone size: many; D gene: NA; J gene: TRBJ1-1; CDR3 length: 13; CDR3 protein: CSAQRGGNTEAFF; CDR3 DNA: TGCAGTGCTCAACGAGGCGGGAACACTGAAGCTTTCTTT
V gene: TRBV5-4; clone size: few; D gene: TRBD2; J gene: TRBJ2-7; CDR3 length: 19; CDR3 protein: CASSLISAGGHEVSYEQYF; CDR3 DNA: TGTGCCAGCAGCTTGATCTCGGCGGGGGGGCATGAGGTTTCCTACGAGCAGTACTTC
V gene: TRBV14; clone size: NA; D gene: NA; J gene: TRBJ1-1; CDR3 length: 14; CDR3 protein: CASSPYGGSTEAFF; CDR3 DNA: TGTGCCAGCAGCCCTTATGGGGGGAGTACTGAAGCTTTCTTT
V gene: TRBV18; clone size: many; D gene: NA; J gene: TRBJ2-5; CDR3 length: 13; CDR3 protein: CASSGDPQETQYF; CDR3 DNA: TGTGCCAGCTCAGGGGACCCTCAAGAGACCCAGTACTTC
V gene: TRBV20-1; clone size: many; D gene: TRBD2; J gene: TRBJ2-7; CDR3 length: 18; CDR3 protein: CSATGRGLAGGRGDEQYF; CDR3 DNA: TGCAGTGCCACCGGTAGGGGACTAGCGGGAGGGCGCGGGGACGAGCAGTACTTC
V gene: TRBV6-9; clone size: NA; D gene: TRBD1; J gene: TRBJ2-7; CDR3 length: 17; CDR3 protein: CASSYYSAGQGSYEQYF; CDR3 DNA: TGTGCCAGCAGTTATTATTCGGCGGGACAGGGGTCCTACGAGCAGTACTTC
V gene: TRBV11-3; clone size: many; D gene: NA; J gene: TRBJ2-5; CDR3 length: 14; CDR3 protein: CASSLGPSQETRYF; CDR3 DNA: TGTGCCAGCAGCTTAGGACCGAGCCAAGAGACCCGGTACTTC
V gene: TRBV5-6; clone size: many; D gene: TRBD1; J gene: TRBJ1-1; CDR3 length: 15; CDR3 protein: CASSLPGQGQTEAFF; CDR3 DNA: TGTGCCAGCAGCTTACCGGGACAGGGCCAAACTGAAGCTTTCTTT
V gene: TRBV6-1; clone size: many; D gene: NA; J gene: TRBJ1-2; CDR3 length: 14; CDR3 protein: CASSEAGQPYGYTF; CDR3 DNA: TGTGCCAGCAGTGAAGCGGGACAACCCTATGGCTACACCTTC
V gene: TRBV12-3/TRBV12-4; clone size: NA; D gene: NA; J gene: TRBJ1-1; CDR3 length: 13; CDR3 protein: CASSPTVNLEAFF; CDR3 DNA: TGTGCCAGCAGCCCCACAGTCAATTTAGAAGCTTTCTTT
V gene: TRBV9; clone size: NA; D gene: NA; J gene: TRBJ1-1; CDR3 length: 15; CDR3 protein: CASSVVVGMNTEAFF; CDR3 DNA: TGTGCCAGCAGCGTAGTGGTAGGGATGAACACTGAAGCTTTCTTT
V gene: TRBV13; clone size: many; D gene: TRBD1; J gene: TRBJ2-1; CDR3 length: 15; CDR3 protein: CASSRYDRGLDEQFF; CDR3 DNA: TGTGCCAGCAGCCGTTATGACAGGGGGCTGGATGAGCAGTTCTTC
V gene: TRBV29-1; clone size: few; D gene: NA; J gene: TRBJ1-2; CDR3 length: 11; CDR3 protein: CSVEWVAGYTF; CDR3 DNA: TGCAGCGTTGAATGGGTGGCCGGCTACACCTTC
V gene: TRBV10-3; clone size: few; D gene: NA; J gene: TRBJ1-3; CDR3 length: 16; CDR3 protein: CAISSHAASSGNTIYF; CDR3 DNA: TGTGCCATCTCGTCTCATGCTGCCAGTTCTGGAAACACCATATATTTT
V gene: TRBV11-3; clone size: many; D gene: NA; J gene: TRBJ1-1; CDR3 length: 15; CDR3 protein: CASSLTGIPNTEAFF; CDR3 DNA: TGTGCCAGCAGCCTAACGGGAATTCCGAACACTGAAGCTTTCTTT
V gene: TRBV7-9; clone size: many; D gene: TRBD1; J gene: TRBJ2-1; CDR3 length: 15; CDR3 protein: CASSLYPGGTNEQFF; CDR3 DNA: TGTGCCAGCAGCTTATACCCAGGGGGAACGAATGAGCAGTTCTTC
V gene: TRBV13; clone size: many; D gene: NA; J gene: TRBJ2-1; CDR3 length: 14; CDR3 protein: CASSLEAVGDEQFF; CDR3 DNA: TGTGCCAGCAGCTTAGAAGCGGTAGGTGATGAGCAGTTCTTC
V gene: TRBV6-1; clone size: many; D gene: NA; J gene: TRBJ2-7; CDR3 length: 17; CDR3 protein: CASSHGVLGEGSYEQYF; CDR3 DNA: TGTGCCAGCAGCCATGGGGTGTTGGGAGAAGGCTCCTACGAGCAGTACTTC
V gene: TRBV5-6; clone size: many; D gene: TRBD1; J gene: TRBJ1-5; CDR3 length: 15; CDR3 protein: CASSRTGVGLQPQHF; CDR3 DNA: TGTGCCAGCAGCCGGACAGGCGTTGGATTGCAGCCCCAGCATTTT
V gene: TRBV10-2; clone size: many; D gene: TRBD2; J gene: TRBJ2-7; CDR3 length: 16; CDR3 protein: CASKGGPGLAGGEQYF; CDR3 DNA: TGCGCCAGCAAGGGTGGACCGGGACTAGCGGGAGGCGAGCAGTACTTC
V gene: TRBV13; clone size: many; D gene: TRBD1; J gene: TRBJ1-2; CDR3 length: 13; CDR3 protein: CASSLTGGFGYTF; CDR3 DNA: TGTGCCAGCAGCTTGACAGGGGGATTTGGCTACACCTTC
V gene: TRBV7-6; clone size: NA; D gene: TRBD1; J gene: TRBJ2-2; CDR3 length: 16; CDR3 protein: CASSLRAAGGTGELFF; CDR3 DNA: TGTGCCAGCAGCCTAAGGGCGGCAGGGGGCACCGGGGAGCTGTTTTTT
V gene: TRBV12-3/TRBV12-4; clone size: many; D gene: NA; J gene: TRBJ2-1; CDR3 length: 16; CDR3 protein: CASSLRNSGRNNEQFF; CDR3 DNA: TGTGCCAGCAGTTTGCGCAACTCCGGACGGAACAATGAGCAGTTCTTC
V gene: TRBV6-1; clone size: many; D gene: TRBD2; J gene: TRBJ2-1; CDR3 length: 17; CDR3 protein: CASSEAETSGTYNEQFF; CDR3 DNA: TGTGCCAGCAGTGAAGCGGAAACTAGCGGGACTTACAATGAGCAGTTCTTC
V gene: TRBV5-6; clone size: NA; D gene: NA; J gene: TRBJ2-1; CDR3 length: 10; CDR3 protein: CASGGVEQFF; CDR3 DNA: TGTGCCTCGGGGGGCGTAGAGCAGTTCTTC
V gene: TRBV7-9; clone size: many; D gene: TRBD2; J gene: TRBJ2-7; CDR3 length: 15; CDR3 protein: CASSSDYSGNREQYF; CDR3 DNA: TGTGCCAGCAGCTCGGACTATAGCGGGAATCGCGAGCAGTACTTC
V gene: TRBV30; clone size: many; D gene: NA; J gene: TRBJ1-1; CDR3 length: 13; CDR3 protein: CAWNQGDNTEAFF; CDR3 DNA: TGTGCCTGGAATCAAGGAGATAACACTGAAGCTTTCTTT
V gene: TRBV2; clone size: many; D gene: NA; J gene: TRBJ2-5; CDR3 length: 12; CDR3 protein: CASTWGKETQYF; CDR3 DNA: TGTGCCAGCACGTGGGGTAAAGAGACCCAGTACTTC
V gene: TRBV7-3; clone size: many; D gene: NA; J gene: TRBJ2-7; CDR3 length: 15; CDR3 protein: CASSLTSGYGYEQYF; CDR3 DNA: TGTGCCAGCAGCTTAACTTCAGGGTACGGCTACGAGCAGTACTTC
V gene: TRBV20-1; clone size: many; D gene: TRBD1; J gene: TRBJ2-5; CDR3 length: 13; CDR3 protein: CSALDRGPETQYF; CDR3 DNA: TGCAGTGCGCTCGACAGGGGGCCGGAGACCCAGTACTTC
V gene: TRBV2; clone size: NA; D gene: TRBD1; J gene: TRBJ1-2; CDR3 length: 14; CDR3 protein: CASGQGSPFYGYTF; CDR3 DNA: TGTGCCAGCGGACAGGGTTCACCTTTCTATGGCTACACCTTC
V gene: TRBV6-1; clone size: many; D gene: TRBD1; J gene: TRBJ1-1; CDR3 length: 12; CDR3 protein: CASSEAGGKAFF; CDR3 DNA: TGTGCCAGCAGTGAGGCAGGGGGGAAGGCTTTCTTT
V gene: TRBV20-1; clone size: many; D gene: TRBD2; J gene: TRBJ2-5; CDR3 length: 13; CDR3 protein: CSAVASGIETQYF; CDR3 DNA: TGCAGTGCTGTAGCTAGCGGGATAGAGACCCAGTACTTC
V gene: TRBV20-1; clone size: many; D gene: TRBD1; J gene: TRBJ2-1; CDR3 length: 15; CDR3 protein: CSAISRDRMVDEQFF; CDR3 DNA: TGCAGTGCTATATCCCGGGACAGGATGGTGGATGAGCAGTTCTTC
V gene: TRBV30; clone size: many; D gene: NA; J gene: TRBJ1-5; CDR3 length: 13; CDR3 protein: CAWSEQENQPQHF; CDR3 DNA: TGTGCCTGGAGTGAACAGGAGAATCAGCCCCAGCATTTT
V gene: TRBV24-1; clone size: many; D gene: NA; J gene: TRBJ2-3; CDR3 length: 13; CDR3 protein: CATSDSSLDTQYF; CDR3 DNA: TGTGCCACCAGTGATTCTTCACTAGATACGCAGTATTTT
V gene: TRBV7-9; clone size: few; D gene: TRBD2; J gene: TRBJ2-7; CDR3 length: 16; CDR3 protein: CASSSLSGREKYEQYF; CDR3 DNA: TGTGCCAGCAGCTCCCTATCGGGGCGGGAGAAGTACGAGCAGTACTTC
V gene: TRBV4-2; clone size: NA; D gene: TRBD2; J gene: TRBJ2-1; CDR3 length: 15; CDR3 protein: CASSQDREGPHEQFF; CDR3 DNA: TGTGCCAGCAGCCAAGACCGGGAGGGCCCTCATGAGCAGTTCTTC
V gene: TRBV5-6; clone size: many; D gene: NA; J gene: TRBJ2-1; CDR3 length: 15; CDR3 protein: CASSNPGSGYNEQFF; CDR3 DNA: TGTGCCAGCAGCAATCCGGGGTCAGGCTACAATGAGCAGTTCTTC
V gene: TRBV7-3; clone size: NA; D gene: NA; J gene: TRBJ2-3; CDR3 length: 14; CDR3 protein: CASSLWQGTDTQYF; CDR3 DNA: TGTGCCAGCAGCTTATGGCAGGGCACAGATACGCAGTATTTT
V gene: TRBV19; clone size: NA; D gene: TRBD1; J gene: TRBJ1-5; CDR3 length: 15; CDR3 protein: CASRTRQGEDQPQHF; CDR3 DNA: TGTGCCAGTAGAACCCGACAGGGGGAAGATCAGCCCCAGCATTTT
V gene: TRBV3-1; clone size: few; D gene: TRBD2; J gene: TRBJ2-1; CDR3 length: 15; CDR3 protein: CASSLLAGPYNEQFF; CDR3 DNA: TGTGCCAGCAGCCTACTAGCGGGACCCTACAATGAGCAGTTCTTC
V gene: TRBV12-3/TRBV12-4; clone size: many; D gene: TRBD2; J gene: TRBJ2-2; CDR3 length: 18; CDR3 protein: CASSLIFSTSGGTGELFF; CDR3 DNA: TGTGCCAGCAGTTTAATATTCTCTACTAGCGGGGGGACGGGGGAGCTGTTTTTT
V gene: TRBV4-1; clone size: few; D gene: TRBD1; J gene: TRBJ2-7; CDR3 length: 14; CDR3 protein: CASSQKDRAYEQYF; CDR3 DNA: TGCGCCAGCAGCCAAAAGGACAGGGCCTACGAGCAGTACTTC
V gene: TRBV6-1; clone size: many; D gene: NA; J gene: TRBJ2-1; CDR3 length: 15; CDR3 protein: CASSHTSDTYNEQFF; CDR3 DNA: TGTGCCAGCAGCCATACTAGTGACACGTACAATGAGCAGTTCTTC
V gene: TRBV11-1; clone size: many; D gene: NA; J gene: TRBJ1-1; CDR3 length: 14; CDR3 protein: CASSLVRYATEAFF; CDR3 DNA: TGTGCCAGCAGCTTAGTGAGATACGCCACTGAAGCTTTCTTT
V gene: TRBV7-2; clone size: NA; D gene: TRBD1; J gene: TRBJ2-5; CDR3 length: 16; CDR3 protein: CASSFSLDRAAETQYF; CDR3 DNA: TGTGCCAGCAGCTTTTCCCTTGACAGGGCCGCGGAGACCCAGTACTTC
V gene: TRBV13; clone size: many; D gene: TRBD2; J gene: TRBJ2-7; CDR3 length: 15; CDR3 protein: CASHPGLAHSYEQYF; CDR3 DNA: TGTGCCAGCCACCCGGGACTAGCGCACTCCTACGAGCAGTACTTC
V gene: TRBV2; clone size: many; D gene: NA; J gene: TRBJ2-7; CDR3 length: 14; CDR3 protein: CASTPGGSIYEQYF; CDR3 DNA: TGTGCCAGCACTCCGGGGGGCAGCATCTACGAGCAGTACTTC
V gene: TRBV7-9; clone size: NA; D gene: TRBD2; J gene: TRBJ2-1; CDR3 length: 17; CDR3 protein: CASSFATGTTFYNEQFF; CDR3 DNA: TGTGCCAGCAGCTTTGCCACCGGGACTACTTTCTACAATGAGCAGTTCTTC
V gene: TRBV25-1; clone size: NA; D gene: NA; J gene: TRBJ1-2; CDR3 length: 12; CDR3 protein: CASSALQYGYTF; CDR3 DNA: TGTGCCAGCAGTGCCCTGCAGTATGGCTACACCTTC
V gene: TRBV12-5; clone size: NA; D gene: NA; J gene: TRBJ2-1; CDR3 length: 13; CDR3 protein: CASGLGGYNEQFF; CDR3 DNA: TGTGCTAGTGGTTTGGGGGGCTACAATGAGCAGTTCTTC
V gene: TRBV11-1; clone size: many; D gene: NA; J gene: TRBJ2-6; CDR3 length: 13; CDR3 protein: CASSFSGANVLTF; CDR3 DNA: TGTGCCAGCAGCTTCAGTGGGGCCAACGTCCTGACTTTC